Below, 20 T cell receptor beta chains from the same sample are listed, as sequenced in a study of blood T cell repertoires in COVID-19. The data were produced by immunoSEQ multiplex PCR, yet TCRdb's version contains in-frame clones alone and is incomplete. The sample includes 45,000 to 70,000 clones, around 90% of them seen just once. Sequencing input: peripheral blood. Receptors were obtained from an elderly woman with COVID-19, enrolled during active disease.

The chain recombines TRBV5-1 with TRBJ1-5; no clear D. In germline, CDR1 is SGHRS, CDR2 YFSETQ. Trimming shortened V by 0 bases and J by 11 bases, and 15 bases separated the two germline ends. The CDR3 loop spans 14 amino acids. The CDR3 DNA reads TGCGCCAGCAGCTTGGATGGCAGTACTAAGACCCAGCATTTT. Translation gives CASSLDGSTKTQHF.

The chain recombines TRBV30 with TRBJ1-2; no reliable D call. The CDR3 spans 13 residues. Germline V gene lookup returns CDR1 GTSNPN and CDR2 SVGIG (reference sequence). The V end lost 0 bases, the J end lost 4 bases, and 9 bases lay between the germline ends. CDR3 residues: CAWSVLGSYGYTF. The DNA of the CDR3 is TGTGCCTGGAGTGTACTGGGCAGCTATGGCTACACCTTC.

The chain joins TRBV7-8 to TRBJ2-5; 10 nucleotides align to TRBD2. The CDR3 is 16 residues long. V lost 1 base, J lost 10 bases, and 12 bases stayed unmatched. Germline values: CDR1 SGHVS, CDR2 FQNEAQ. The CDR3 nucleotides are TGTGCCAGCAGCTTAGAGGAGGAGCGGGGGGGCCGGGTCCAGTACTTC. This sequence encodes CASSLEEERGGRVQYF.

The chain uses TRBV10-3 and TRBJ2-3; 9 nucleotides agree with TRBD2. Germline-derived CDR1 and CDR2 are ENHRY and SYGVKD. Unmatched junction bases numbered 7, after V lost 2 bases and J lost 4 bases. This CDR3 comprises 16 residues. CDR3: CAISESWRGGADTQYF. The CDR3 DNA follows: TGTGCCATCAGTGAGAGCTGGCGGGGGGGCGCAGATACGCAGTATTTT.

The chain couples TRBV7-9 to TRBJ2-7; D is undetermined. V shed 7 bases and J shed 4 bases, with 8 bases lying between them. CDR1 is SEHNR, CDR2 FQNEAQ, per germline (reference sequence). The CDR3 runs 11 residues. The chain's CDR3 is CASTAQYEQYF. The CDR3 nucleotides read TGTGCCAGCACCGCACAGTACGAGCAGTACTTC.

The chain has TRBV19 and TRBJ2-5, with 14 positions matching TRBD2. Germline lookup yields CDR1 LNHDA and CDR2 SQIVND (reference sequence). This CDR3 is built from 16 residues. The J segment lost 4 bases and the V segment lost 6 bases, leaving 7 bases of the junction unmatched. CDR3 sequence (DNA): TGTGCCAGTAGCCGACTAGCGGGGGGGGTTGGAGAGACCCAGTACTTC. Translated: CASSRLAGGVGETQYF.

This clone appeared once. The V call is TRBV4-2, the J call TRBJ2-5, with D tentatively TRBD2 (7 bases). The CDR3 consists of 15 residues. CDR1 and CDR2 (germline): LGHNA, YNFKEQ. V shed 0 bases and J shed 5 bases, with 13 bases lying between them. CDR3 loop: CASSQEGGGQETQYF. The CDR3, as DNA: TGTGCCAGCAGCCAAGAGGGCGGGGGCCAGGAGACCCAGTACTTC.

The chain employs TRBV29-1 and TRBJ1-2, with D perhaps matching TRBD1 (5 bases). Germline CDR1 reads SQVTM; CDR2 reads ANQGSEA. V lost 3 bases and J lost 6, with 11 bases in between. CDR3 length: 12 amino acids. This chain's CDR3 is CSVEPQADGYTF. The CDR3 DNA follows: TGCAGCGTTGAGCCACAGGCAGATGGCTACACCTTC.

In its sample, this clone was seen a few times. The genes are TRBV15 and TRBJ1-2; 9 bases are a match to TRBD1. Germline CDR1 LNHNV, CDR2 YYDKDF (reference sequence). The length of the CDR3 is 16 residues. The J segment lost 5 bases and the V segment lost 2 bases, leaving 9 bases of the junction unmatched. CDR3: CATSRPSGTGWYGYTF. DNA for the CDR3: TGTGCCACCAGCAGACCCTCCGGGACAGGGTGGTATGGCTACACCTTC.

The chain links TRBV27 to TRBJ2-3, with D perhaps TRBD2 (6 bases). Looked up from germline, CDR1 is MNHEY and CDR2 is SMNVEV (reference sequence). The CDR3 runs 14 residues. The germline V and J ends were trimmed by 7 bases and 1 base, with 12 bases remaining between them. This CDR3 is CASKGGLGTDTQYF. Here the CDR3 DNA reads TGTGCCAGCAAAGGAGGGCTGGGCACAGATACGCAGTATTTT.

In this sample, this clone turned up a few times. V usage is TRBV3-1 (or the pseudogene TRBV3-2) and J usage is TRBJ1-2; D remains ambiguous. Germline V gene sequence: CDR1 LGHDT, CDR2 YNNKEL (reference sequence). This CDR3 has 11 amino acids. The V and J ends lost 1 base and 10 bases respectively, with 7 bases between them. The CDR3: CASSQVEFYTF. The CDR3 DNA sequence: TGTGCCAGCAGCCAAGTGGAGTTCTACACCTTC.

The rearrangement joins TRBV9 to TRBJ2-1, with 11 bases that match TRBD2. J lost 5 bases, V lost 3 bases, and 7 bases had no gene match. Germline CDR1 SGDLS, CDR2 YYNGEE. This CDR3 spans 16 amino acids. The CDR3, as DNA: TGTGCCAGCAGCGCCGTACTAGCGGGGGTTAACAATGAGCAGTTCTTC. Protein: CASSAVLAGVNNEQFF.

This chain connects TRBV15 to TRBJ1-2, with 7 positions matching TRBD1. The V gene's germline CDR1 is LNHNV and CDR2 YYDKDF (reference sequence). The CDR3 runs to 13 residues. Trimming at V came to 6 bases and at J to 3 bases, leaving 4 bases not matched to a gene. The CDR3 coding sequence is TGTGCCACCAGACAGACAGGGCACTATGGCTACACCTTC. Translation gives CATRQTGHYGYTF.

The genes are TRBV7-9 and TRBJ2-1, with a weak D call TRBD2 (5 bases). The CDR3 length is 15 residues. V lost 1 base to trimming and J lost 8 bases, with 15 bases between them. Per the germline V gene, CDR1 is SEHNR and CDR2 is FQNEAQ (reference sequence). DNA for the CDR3: TGTGCCAGCAGCTTAGACCGAACTAGTTTCGATGAGCAGTTCTTC. The encoded protein is CASSLDRTSFDEQFF.

The chain uses TRBV6-4 and TRBJ1-2, with D tentatively TRBD1 (6 bases). The CDR3 is 16 residues long. Germline assignment: CDR1 MRHNA and CDR2 SNTAGT. Trimming took off 4 bases at V and 2 bases at J, with 17 bases between the two ends. CDR3 loop: CASSVSSGADNYGYTF. The CDR3 DNA follows: TGTGCCAGCAGTGTCTCCTCAGGGGCCGACAACTATGGCTACACCTTC.

The CDR3 DNA follows: TGTGCCAGCAGTTTACCGGCCGGGACAGGGTTTCAGCCCCAGCATTTT. Amino acids: CASSLPAGTGFQPQHF. V usage is TRBV28 and J usage is TRBJ1-5; 9 bases agree with TRBD1. The CDR3 spans 16 residues. CDR1 is MDHEN and CDR2 is SYDVKM in the germline V gene. V gave up 2 bases and J gave up 6 bases; unmatched junction bases: 8.

The genes are TRBV3-1 (or the pseudogene TRBV3-2) and TRBJ2-1; TRBD2 agrees at 9 bases. Germline V gene lookup returns CDR1 LGHDT and CDR2 YNNKEL (reference sequence). CDR3 length: 14 residues. After removal of 4 bases from V and 4 bases from J, the junction contained 2 bases not matched to a gene. CDR3 protein: CASSLRGGYNEQFF. Written as DNA, the CDR3 is TGTGCCAGCAGCCTGCGGGGGGGTTACAATGAGCAGTTCTTC.

In its sample, this clone is large. The chain joins TRBV29-1 to TRBJ2-7; 8 bases line up with TRBD1. This CDR3 contains 16 residues. Germline trimming cut 1 base from V and 4 bases from J; bases unmatched to any gene: 12. In germline, CDR1 is SQVTM, CDR2 ANQGSEA. The CDR3 here is CSVEAPGQDVRYEQYF. The CDR3 DNA reads TGCAGCGTTGAAGCCCCGGGACAGGACGTGCGGTACGAGCAGTACTTC.

The chain is built from TRBV5-1 and TRBJ2-7; 13 bases match TRBD2. V shed 4 bases, J shed 0 bases, and the junction held 7 bases outside the gene matches. CDR1 and CDR2 (germline): SGHRS, YFSETQ. This CDR3 comprises 17 residues. CDR3 sequence reads: CASSLGTSGAYSYEQYF. The CDR3 nucleotides are TGCGCCAGCAGCCTAGGGACTAGCGGGGCTTACTCCTACGAGCAGTACTTC. The full variable domain, completed using reference TRBV5-1 and TRBJ2-7, is KAGVTQTPRYLIKTRGQQVTLSCSPISGHRSVSWYQQTPGQGLQFLFEYFSETQRNKGNFPGRFSGRQFSNSRSEMNVSTLELGDSALYLCASSLGTSGAYSYEQYFGPGTRLTVT.

The chain couples TRBV6-4 to TRBJ2-1; 7 bases align to TRBD1. The germline gives CDR1 MRHNA, CDR2 SNTAGT. The CDR3 length is 12 residues. V trimming: 8 bases; J trimming: 8 bases; junction bases outside the gene matches: 6. The CDR3 sequence: CASADRVDEQFF. CDR3 nucleotide sequence: TGTGCCAGCGCAGACAGGGTGGATGAGCAGTTCTTC.